The 23 T cell receptor beta chains reported below all come from one sample, sequenced in a study of blood T cells in healthy people across ages. For the second PCR, which ran for about 6 to 12 cycles, a sample-barcoded 5' primer and a J-beta primer mix were used. TCRdb re-called the 5' RACE reads with MiXCR, one entry per CDR3 protein. The table lists about 780,000 distinct CDR3 sequences, around 50% of them singletons. The sample taken for sequencing was blood. These receptors came from a man aged 80 or over in good health.

This chain connects TRBV25-1 to TRBJ2-5; D is undetermined. Trimming removed 3 bases at V and 2 bases at J, with 7 bases between. Germline-derived CDR1 and CDR2 are MGHDK and SYGVNS. The CDR3 has 13 amino acids. CDR3 region: CASSDGFQETQYF. Here the CDR3 DNA reads TGTGCCAGCAGTGACGGGTTTCAAGAGACCCAGTACTTC. Filled out from reference TRBV25-1 and TRBJ2-5, the complete variable domain reads EADIYQTPRYLVIGTGKKITLECSQTMGHDKMYWYQQDPGMELHLIHYSYGVNSTEKGDLSSESTVSRIRTEHFPLTLESARPSHTSQYLCASSDGFQETQYFGPGTRLLVL.

This clonotype was seen a handful of times. The chain joins TRBV12-3 or TRBV12-4 to TRBJ1-1, with 8 bases identical to TRBD1. This CDR3 has 14 residues. The V segment lost 7 bases and the J segment 7 bases; nucleotides outside the gene matches: 11. CDR3 sequence reads: CASTTQGAGFEAFF. Written as DNA, the CDR3 is TGTGCCAGCACCACCCAGGGGGCGGGATTTGAAGCTTTCTTT.

The rearrangement joins TRBV12-3 or TRBV12-4 to TRBJ2-5; 10 bases agree with TRBD2. The CDR3 contains 16 residues. Trimming at V came to 4 bases and at J to 5 bases, leaving 10 bases not matched to a gene. CDR3 DNA sequence: TGTGCCAGCAGTTCCGGGTTAGCGGGAGGAGAGGAGACCCAGTACTTC. Residues: CASSSGLAGGEETQYF.

There are a few counts of this clonotype. This may come from a read error, since a much larger clone is one base off. The CDR3 DNA follows: TGCAGTGCTAGCGGGAGGGGGTACAATGAGCAGTACTTC. This codes for CSASGRGYNEQYF. This rearrangement joins TRBV20-1 to TRBJ2-5, with 8 positions matching TRBD2. Per germline, CDR1 DFQATT and CDR2 SNEGSKA (reference sequence). The ends lost 3 bases at V and 11 bases at J; junction bases unmatched: 11. The CDR3 loop spans 13 amino acids.

V usage is TRBV6-1 and J usage is TRBJ1-5, with a possible D match to TRBD1 (6 bases). Looked up from germline, CDR1 is MNHNS and CDR2 is SASEGT. The CDR3 length is 15 residues. Trimming left V 4 bases short and J 4 bases short, with 14 bases between. The CDR3, as DNA: TGTGCCAGCAGTGCAGGGGTGGGTGGTAATCAGCCCCAGCATTTT. This gives the protein CASSAGVGGNQPQHF.

In this sample, this clonotype turned up a few times. This chain joins TRBV29-1 and TRBJ2-3, with 9 nucleotides matching TRBD1. In germline, CDR1 is SQVTM, CDR2 ANQGSEA. The CDR3 length is 13 residues. V gave up 3 bases and J gave up 5 bases; unmatched junction bases: 3. Here the CDR3 DNA reads TGCAGCGTTGATACAGGGGGCGAAGATACGCAGTATTTT. Its translation: CSVDTGGEDTQYF.

CDR3 loop: CSARSGVTYNEQFF. DNA of the CDR3: TGCAGTGCTAGATCGGGAGTCACCTACAATGAGCAGTTCTTC. The rearrangement joins TRBV20-1 to TRBJ2-1, with D possibly being TRBD2 (6 bases). CDR3 length: 14 residues. Germline CDR1 is DFQATT and CDR2 is SNEGSKA (reference sequence). V lost 2 bases and J 2 bases, leaving 10 bases between the germline ends.

The V and J genes are TRBV4-2 and TRBJ2-5; D may be TRBD2 (6 bases). Germline CDR1 is LGHNA and CDR2 is YNFKEQ. This CDR3 is 14 amino acids long. V was cut by 2 bases and J by 2 bases, with 9 bases left in between. CDR3 region: CASSQPGTQETQYF. The CDR3 DNA reads TGTGCCAGCAGCCAACCCGGGACTCAAGAGACCCAGTACTTC.

This clonotype has more than one count but fewer than ten. As DNA, the CDR3 is TGTGCCAGCAACACCCCCAAGGCGACCTTCTACGAGCAGTACTTC. Protein sequence: CASNTPKATFYEQYF. This chain connects TRBV28 to TRBJ2-7; no firm D call. Trimming removed 7 bases from V and 3 bases from J, with 19 bases in between. Germline V gene data show CDR1 as MDHEN and CDR2 as SYDVKM. The CDR3 totals 15 residues.

This clonotype was picked up many times. V gene TRBV7-9 combines with J gene TRBJ2-7; D gene ambiguous. Per the germline V gene, CDR1 is SEHNR and CDR2 is FQNEAQ (reference sequence). Trimming removed 1 base at V and 6 bases at J, with 13 bases between. There are 14 residues in the CDR3. The CDR3 coding sequence is TGTGCCAGCAGCTTAGGAGCCGGGTCCCTCGAGCAGTACTTC. The encoded protein is CASSLGAGSLEQYF.

J is TRBJ1-6 and V is TRBV4-3, with D hard to call. V was pared by 1 base and J by 7 bases, with 8 bases between. The CDR3 contains 14 residues. Per germline, CDR1 LGHNA and CDR2 YSLEER. The CDR3 loop reads CASSQVPFNSPLHF. The DNA of the CDR3 is TGCGCCAGCAGCCAAGTACCATTCAATTCACCCCTCCACTTT.

In the case of this clonotype: A read error is possible here, since a much larger clone lies one base away. The DNA of the CDR3 is TGTGCCACCAGTGACCGGACTAGCAACAATGAGCAGTTCTTC. Translation gives CATSDRTSNNEQFF. This chain connects TRBV24-1 to TRBJ2-1; TRBD2 aligns across 8 bases. J lost 5 bases, V lost 4 bases, and 3 bases had no gene match. The CDR3 loop spans 14 amino acids. CDR1 and CDR2 from the germline V gene are KGHDR and SFDVKD.

This clonotype was counted between two and nine times. The chain is built from TRBV4-3 and TRBJ2-1; D might be TRBD1 (6 bases). Germline-derived CDR1 and CDR2 are LGHNA and YSLEER. Trimming removed 2 bases from V and 6 bases from J, with 20 bases in between. This CDR3 has 17 residues. The CDR3 loop is CASSQLTGTRRSNEQFF. CDR3 sequence (DNA): TGCGCCAGCAGCCAACTTACCGGGACAAGAAGGTCCAATGAGCAGTTCTTC.

The V gene is TRBV25-1, the J gene TRBJ2-5; 10 bases agree with TRBD2. The CDR3 contains 15 residues. The V gene end was trimmed by 9 bases and the J gene end by 6 bases; junction bases not matched to a gene: 13. Germline V gives CDR1 MGHDK, CDR2 SYGVNS. This CDR3 is CASTGLGTSAKTQYF. The CDR3 DNA reads TGTGCCAGTACGGGCTTAGGGACTAGCGCGAAGACCCAGTACTTC.

V and J are TRBV10-2 and TRBJ2-2; D gene unclear. The CDR3 totals 14 residues. Germline CDR1 WSHSY, CDR2 SAAADI. Trimming pared 3 bases from V and 0 bases from J, leaving 5 bases between. The CDR3 bases are TGCGCCAGCAGTGAAATCCCGAACACCGGGGAGCTGTTTTTT. It codes for CASSEIPNTGELFF.

This clonotype turned up a few times. The chain links TRBV11-2 to TRBJ2-3; D ambiguous. Trimming stripped 0 bases from V and 4 bases from J, with 20 bases between. The CDR3 runs to 18 residues. The germline CDR1 and CDR2 sequences are SGHAT and FQNNGV. As DNA, the CDR3 is TGTGCCAGCAGCTTAGATTACCTGCGGCGTAGGGTCGCAGATACGCAGTATTTT. This encodes CASSLDYLRRRVADTQYF.

Comment on this clonotype: At one of its ends the junction is not consistent with the germline gene, which may arise from a read error. CDR3: CASSSLDRGRNPEAFF. CDR3 DNA sequence: TGTGCCAGCAGCTCCCTGGACAGGGGAAGGAACCCTGAAGCTTTCTTT. The J gene is TRBJ1-1, the V gene TRBV7-9, with 9 nucleotides matching TRBD1. Germline CDR1 reads SEHNR; CDR2 reads FQNEAQ (reference sequence). The CDR3 sequence is 16 residues long.

This clonotype was recorded a few times. The J gene is TRBJ2-1, the V gene TRBV7-9; 7 nucleotides align to TRBD1. V lost 3 bases, J lost 7 bases, and 6 bases stayed unmatched. The CDR3 consists of 14 residues. The V gene's germline CDR1 is SEHNR and CDR2 FQNEAQ (reference sequence). The CDR3 DNA reads TGTGCCAGCAGCTTGCAATCGACAGGGAATGAGCAGTTCTTC. Protein sequence: CASSLQSTGNEQFF. Supplemented by reference TRBV7-9 and TRBJ2-1, the full variable domain reads DTGVSQNPRHKITKRGQNVTFRCDPISEHNRLYWYRQTLGQGPEFLTYFQNEAQLEKSRLLSDRFSAERPKGSFSTLEIQRTEQGDSAMYLCASSLQSTGNEQFFGPGTRLTVL.

The sample holds a few counts of this clonotype. The CDR3 region is CSARPIAGDRSYEQYF. The CDR3 nucleotides read TGCAGTGCTAGGCCGATAGCGGGAGATAGGTCCTACGAGCAGTACTTC. The chain couples TRBV20-1 to TRBJ2-7; 9 bases match TRBD2. The CDR3 has 16 amino acids. Germline CDR1 DFQATT, CDR2 SNEGSKA (reference sequence). The junction had 10 bases not matched to a gene; V was cut back by 3 bases and J by 1 base.

This clonotype came up many times. The genes are TRBV7-2 and TRBJ2-7; 7 bases match TRBD1. Germline V gene lookup returns CDR1 SGHTA and CDR2 FQGNSA. The junction had 6 bases not matched to a gene; V was cut back by 4 bases and J by 6 bases. This CDR3 is 13 amino acids long. The CDR3 DNA reads as TGTGCCAGCAGCTCCAGACAGGGCGGCGAGCAGTACTTC. Translated: CASSSRQGGEQYF.

The chain employs TRBV2 and TRBJ2-7; tentatively, D is TRBD2 (6 bases). V gave up 5 bases and J gave up 7 bases, with 15 bases separating them. There are 13 residues in the CDR3. CDR1 SNHLY and CDR2 FYNNEI come from the germline V gene. The CDR3 DNA reads as TGTGCCAGCAGTAGGGAGGCAGGCGGGGAGCAGTACTTC. Encoded protein: CASSREAGGEQYF.

The table lists this clonotype with a few counts. The rearrangement uses TRBV3-1 and TRBJ2-5; D gene ambiguous. The CDR3 runs 12 residues. V dropped 5 bases and J dropped 5 bases, with 9 bases sitting between them. The germline CDR1 and CDR2 sequences are LGHDT and YNNKEL (reference sequence). Here the CDR3 DNA reads TGTGCCAGCAGCATGATTCAGGAGACCCAGTACTTC. Amino acids: CASSMIQETQYF.

Ten or more counts support this clonotype. The J gene is TRBJ2-5, the V gene TRBV5-1; D ambiguous. The germline gives CDR1 SGHRS, CDR2 YFSETQ. V lost 4 bases, J lost 3 bases, and 13 bases lay in between. The CDR3 runs 14 residues. As DNA, the CDR3 is TGCGCCAGCAGCCCTGGTGGTGGGGAAGAGACCCAGTACTTC. As protein: CASSPGGGEETQYF.